A single sample is the source of the 17 T cell receptor beta chains below, sequenced in a study of T cells after yellow fever vaccination. Via MiXCR, TCRdb re-called the 5' RACE reads, giving one row per CDR3 protein. The sample has a few hundred thousand distinct CDR3 sequences; approximately 6.3% are singletons. The sequenced sample was CD4+ T cells sorted from PBMCs, obtained on the day of the yellow fever booster vaccination. The receptors come from a man aged 25 to 45 who received the YFV17D yellow fever vaccine.

V is TRBV6-5 and J is TRBJ2-2; 9 bases match TRBD1. The CDR3 extends over 16 amino acids. Per germline, CDR1 MNHEY and CDR2 SVGAGI. With V trimmed by 2 bases and J by 3 bases, 4 bases remained unmatched. CDR3 sequence reads: CASSYTGGLDTGELFF. The CDR3 region has the DNA TGTGCCAGCAGTTACACAGGGGGCCTGGACACCGGGGAGCTGTTTTTT.

The gene calls are TRBV5-4 and TRBJ2-1; 12 bases match TRBD2. The V segment lost 4 bases and the J segment 8 bases; nucleotides outside the gene matches: 7. The CDR3 extends over 15 amino acids. Germline lookup yields CDR1 SGHNT and CDR2 YYREEE (reference sequence). This CDR3 is CASSPGLAGTDEQFF. Here the CDR3 DNA reads TGTGCCAGCAGCCCGGGACTAGCGGGCACGGATGAGCAGTTCTTC.

This clonotype appeared many times. The V and J genes are TRBV7-9 and TRBJ2-5, with D perhaps matching TRBD2 (6 bases). V was cut by 2 bases and J by 2 bases, with 15 bases left in between. The CDR3 has 16 amino acids. Germline CDR1 and CDR2: SEHNR and FQNEAQ (reference sequence). The CDR3 DNA reads TGTGCCAGCAGCTTAAGGGCAGGAGGGATACAAGAGACCCAGTACTTC. Residues: CASSLRAGGIQETQYF.

The sample holds many counts of this clonotype. The chain employs TRBV20-1 and TRBJ2-7; TRBD2 might be the D (5 bases). Germline V gene data show CDR1 as DFQATT and CDR2 as SNEGSKA (reference sequence). V was trimmed by 0 bases and J by 0 bases, leaving 12 bases between them. CDR3 length: 15 amino acids. The CDR3 region has the DNA TGCAGTGCTAGAGATCAGCGGAGGAGCTCCTACGAGCAGTACTTC. Translating it yields CSARDQRRSSYEQYF.

CDR3 DNA: TGTGCCAGTAGTGGGGGGCGGAATCAGCCCCAGCATTTT. Amino acids: CASSGGRNQPQHF. The rearrangement links TRBV19 to TRBJ1-5, with D possibly matching TRBD1 (6 bases). Looked up from germline, CDR1 is LNHDA and CDR2 is SQIVND (reference sequence). There are 13 residues in the CDR3. Trimming pared 5 bases from V and 4 bases from J, leaving 9 bases between.

This clonotype was recorded at least ten times. The chain uses TRBV18 and TRBJ2-7; the D is unclear. The germline V gene encodes CDR1 KGHSH and CDR2 LQKENI. The CDR3 runs to 12 residues. V shed 6 bases and J shed 3 bases, with 9 bases lying between them. CDR3 coding DNA: TGTGCCAGCTCCCCCAACCTCTACGAGCAGTACTTC. Residues: CASSPNLYEQYF.

The chain uses TRBV9 and TRBJ2-2; no clear D. The germline CDR1 and CDR2 sequences are SGDLS and YYNGEE. Trimming left V 4 bases short and J 6 bases short, with 22 bases between. CDR3 size: 17 residues. The CDR3 sequence: CASSPTIKAWGSGELFF. In DNA form, the CDR3 reads TGTGCCAGCAGCCCGACGATAAAGGCGTGGGGTTCCGGGGAGCTGTTTTTT.

This clonotype was picked up a small number of times. This chain uses TRBV19 with TRBJ2-5, with TRBD1 matching 8 bases. The CDR3 sequence is 13 residues long. From germline, CDR1 is LNHDA and CDR2 SQIVND (reference sequence). V lost 8 bases to trimming and J lost 5 bases; unmatched junction nucleotides: 7. CDR3 in DNA: TGTGCCAGTGGGGGGACAGGTCGTGAGACCCAGTACTTC. Translation: CASGGTGRETQYF.

The chain carries TRBV19 and TRBJ2-2; the match to TRBD2 covers 8 bases. CDR3 length equals 16 residues. The germline V gene has CDR1 LNHDA and CDR2 SQIVND (reference sequence). The ends lost 4 bases at V and 3 bases at J; junction bases unmatched: 7. CDR3 region: CASSTRQREHTGELFF. DNA of the CDR3: TGTGCCAGTAGTACGCGGCAGCGGGAGCACACCGGGGAGCTGTTTTTT.

This clonotype was seen more than once but under ten times. This chain connects TRBV5-6 to TRBJ2-3; 10 nucleotides align to TRBD1. With V trimmed by 3 bases and J by 4 bases, 2 bases remained unmatched. This CDR3 is 14 amino acids long. Germline CDR1 reads SGHDT; CDR2 reads YYEEEE. The CDR3 nucleotides are TGTGCCAGCAGCTGGACAGGGGGAGCAGATACGCAGTATTTT. It codes for CASSWTGGADTQYF.

In this sample, this clonotype turned up a few times. This chain uses TRBV6-1 with TRBJ2-1; 10 positions agree with TRBD2. V was pared by 7 bases and J by 0 bases, with 9 bases of the junction left unmatched. Germline V gene data show CDR1 as MNHNS and CDR2 as SASEGT. The CDR3 contains 17 residues. The DNA of the CDR3 is TGTGCCAGCAAAACGTCTAGCGGGAGTGTCTCCTACAATGAGCAGTTCTTC. This sequence encodes CASKTSSGSVSYNEQFF.

This clonotype was counted only a few times. The CDR3 sequence: CASSLATRREQYF. The CDR3 DNA reads as TGCGCCAGCAGCTTGGCTACTAGACGCGAGCAGTACTTC. The V call is TRBV5-1, the J call TRBJ2-7; perhaps TRBD2 as D (5 bases). Trimming took off 0 bases at V and 6 bases at J, with 10 bases between the two ends. The CDR3 is 13 amino acids. CDR1 is SGHRS and CDR2 is YFSETQ in the germline V gene.

This clonotype was seen ten or more times. This sequence joins TRBV15 and TRBJ2-5; 9 bases fit TRBD2. The germline V gene encodes CDR1 LNHNV and CDR2 YYDKDF (reference sequence). CDR3 length: 15 amino acids. V was pared by 5 bases and J by 2 bases, with 6 bases of the junction left unmatched. CDR3 sequence reads: CATSPGLAPQETQYF. The CDR3 DNA reads as TGTGCCACCAGCCCTGGACTAGCGCCTCAAGAGACCCAGTACTTC.

This clonotype showed up many times. In DNA form, the CDR3 reads TGTGCCAGCAGCCCCCGCCTGCAGGGCGCGGAGACCCAGTACTTC. Its protein is CASSPRLQGAETQYF. V gene TRBV7-2 combines with J gene TRBJ2-5, with D perhaps TRBD1 (5 bases). This CDR3 is built from 15 residues. Deletions cut 5 bases from V and 5 bases from J, with 18 bases between. CDR1 and CDR2 (germline): SGHTA, FQGNSA.

This rearrangement joins TRBV7-1 to TRBJ2-2; D tentatively fits TRBD1 or TRBD2 (5 bases each). TRBV7-1 is an ORF for which the function is uncertain. The CDR3 is 14 residues long. Deletions cut 5 bases from V and 7 bases from J, with 14 bases between. The CDR3 nucleotides read TGTGCCAGCAGCCCGGGGCTGGGCTGCGGGGAGCTGTTTTTT. This sequence encodes CASSPGLGCGELFF.

In regard to this clonotype: A much more abundant neighbour one base away suggests this may be a read error. The chain uses TRBV5-1 and TRBJ2-2; TRBD1 aligns across 7 bases. Germline CDR1 SGHRS, CDR2 YFSETQ. The CDR3 spans 15 residues. As DNA, the CDR3 is TGCGCCAGCAGCGGGGACAGCGTGGGTACCGAGGAGCTGTTTTTT. Translating gives CASSGDSVGTEELFF.

With regard to this clonotype: A much larger clone differs by one base, so this may be a read error. The chain uses TRBV6-2 or TRBV6-3 and TRBJ2-7; TRBD2 agrees at 8 bases. Trimming cost V 6 bases and J 6 bases; bases outside gene matches: 13. Germline CDR1 and CDR2: MNHEY and SVGEGT. The CDR3 covers 15 residues. CDR3 nucleotides: TGTGCCAGCAGCCTTAGACAAGCGGGAGAAGGCGAGCAGTACTTC. Its protein product is CASSLRQAGEGEQYF.